This T cell receptor (beta chain) derives from a study of CD4+ T cells in melanoma. Findings and limits, study-wide: Neoantigen-specific CD4+ T cells in melanoma reportedly had diverse differentiation states. CD8+ T cell, macrophage and B cell function reportedly correlated with neoantigen-specific CD4+ T cells.

Trimming removed 6 bases at V and 2 bases at J, with 11 bases between. The CDR3 extends over 14 amino acids. Germline V gene data show CDR1 as MNHEY and CDR2 as SVGAGI. The table lists this clone with a few counts. Its matching antigen is unknown. The data were produced by immunoSEQ multiplex PCR, yet TCRdb's version contains in-frame clones alone and is incomplete. The data hold over 10,000 clones, with 60% to 85% observed a single time. This receptor was obtained from a human donor with melanoma. V is TRBV6-5 and J is TRBJ1-3; D is possibly TRBD1 (6 bases). The sample consisted of cells from a culture (not recorded whether cultured in vitro). CDR3 nucleotide sequence: TGTGCCAGCAGCCCTCCAGGGGCTGGAAACACCATATATTTT. As protein: CASSPPGAGNTIYF.